This T cell receptor beta chain was documented in a study of immune heterogeneity within non-small cell lung tumors (dated by TCRdb to about 2018). For the study in its entirety: Histology comprised a few squamous cell carcinomas, roughly ten non-squamous carcinomas and 1 tumor not otherwise specified. Binding of neoantigens to the HLA alleles of each patient was predicted with netMHCpan-3.0 for mutant peptides of 8 to 11 amino acids. Whole-exome sequencing, RNA-seq and TCR beta repertoire sequencing were combined for multiple spatially distinct regions from each NSCLC tumor so that intratumoral immune heterogeneity could be examined. TCR repertoires were analyzed from some 60 tumor loci of roughly 16 patients, whereas transcriptome data were available for only 40 or so loci from about a dozen patients.

This clonotype was seen ten or more times. This clone's antigen is unknown. It has no much larger one-base neighbor in the sample; base qualities were not kept. The TCR beta CDR3 region was amplified with a multiplex PCR system, in which a first round of approximately 10 cycles was run using 32 V-gene forward and 13 J-gene reverse primers. The first PCR round used a QIAGEN Multiplex PCR Kit, and the primer sequences were filed in Chinese patent CN105087789A. Illumina universal primers were attached in a second round of PCR run with the Phusion High-Fidelity PCR Kit. Paired-end sequencing of TCR libraries was carried out on the Illumina HiSeq X Ten platform at a read length of 151 bp. Per the original workflow: Reads lacking multiplex PCR primers were removed with Cutadapt, read pairs were merged with PEAR, and CDR3 regions were called with MiXCR default settings. Repertoire diversity used Shannon entropy, and clonality was computed as one minus Shannon entropy divided by ln of productive unique sequence count. Dominant or high-frequency T-cell clones were defined as clonotypes at frequencies of at least 0.5%. TCRdb passed the public sequencing reads through fastp at Q25 and MiXCR, retaining productive beta sequences. One record per CDR3 amino acid sequence lists the most common genes and DNA. None of the V and J calls come from the authors' own analysis; TCRdb made them. Recorded for this sample are 10,000 to 13,000 distinct CDR3 sequences; 30% of them occurred a single time. The biggest ten clones account for roughly 8.1% of the sample.

Summary of the overall study and its limitations: Local T-cell repertoire clonality showed a statistically significant but moderate positive correlation with local tumor mutational burden (R about 0.35). Within a patient, the same dominant CDR3B clonotypes appeared at multiple loci, but different tumor locations also contained unique high-frequency clones. High-frequency TCR beta clonotypes were found to be largely distinct between individual patients.

Genomic DNA was extracted from bulk tumor tissue and used as the TCR template, and approximately 590 ng gDNA was amplified per sample. During surgery, several biopsies were collected from each primary tumor and placed as far from one another as possible within the tumor mass. The study cohort was described as untreated, and the patients were newly diagnosed NSCLC cases having curative surgery. The donor group was made up of 15 or so newly diagnosed non-small cell lung cancer patients undergoing surgery with curative intent. Resected tumor masses were reviewed by two independent pathologists. Sequencing was performed only on DNA and RNA samples of high quality. Input material: lung tumor tissue. This receptor was taken from a woman in her sixties or seventies with non-small cell lung cancer.

The CDR3 corresponds to CASSPHFRRNEQFF. The sequenced DNA: TGCGCCAGCAGCCCCCATTTCCGGCGCAATGAGCAGTTCTTC. The chain is assembled from TRBV5-1 and TRBJ2-1; no D gene can be assigned with confidence. V and J are truncated by 4 bases and 6 bases respectively, leaving an intervening sequence of 14 bases. From the germline V gene, CDR1 is SGHRS and CDR2 is YFSETQ. The CDR3 holds 14 amino acids from the cysteine to the phenylalanine. Only the CDR3 DNA is retained, 42 bases long and in frame from the first base.